Listed below are T cell receptor beta chains from one sample, sequenced in a study of T cells in Graves' hyperthyroidism and ophthalmopathy. From the multiplex PCR reads, TCRdb called clonotypes with MiXCR, one entry per CDR3 protein. The sample lists over 650,000 distinct CDR3 sequences, about 45% occurring once. The specimen sequenced was peripheral blood or thyroid tissue (not recorded which). These TCRs come from an adult man with Graves' disease, either hyperthyroidism or ophthalmopathy (not recorded which). CDR3s include the opening cysteine and the closing phenylalanine or tryptophan. Fields, in order: CDR3 DNA, CDR3 protein, clone size, D gene, V gene, CDR3 length, J gene. A D gene is named only where the DNA matches it firmly. Not all rows give a size; the values are once, few, many and, for expanded clones, a class.

CDR3 DNA: TGCAGTGCGCAGACTAGCGGGGGGGCATCCTACGAGCAGTACTTC
CDR3 protein: CSAQTSGGASYEQYF
clone size: NA
D gene: TRBD2
V gene: TRBV20-1
CDR3 length: 15
J gene: TRBJ2-7

CDR3 DNA: TGTGCCAGCAGTTTAAGCCCCCCCCAGGGCCTAACTGAAGCTTTCTTT
CDR3 protein: CASSLSPPQGLTEAFF
clone size: NA
D gene: NA
V gene: TRBV2
CDR3 length: 16
J gene: TRBJ1-1

CDR3 DNA: TGTGCCAGCAGTTTCGGTGCCAGGGAGGTTCATCAGCCCCAGCATTTT
CDR3 protein: CASSFGAREVHQPQHF
clone size: many
D gene: NA
V gene: TRBV12-3/TRBV12-4
CDR3 length: 16
J gene: TRBJ1-5

CDR3 DNA: TGTGCCAGCAGCATTACCGGGACAGAAAATTCACCCCTCCACTTT
CDR3 protein: CASSITGTENSPLHF
clone size: many
D gene: TRBD1
V gene: TRBV7-2
CDR3 length: 15
J gene: TRBJ1-6

CDR3 DNA: TGCAGTGCTATAGGACTACCACACTACGAGCAGTACTTC
CDR3 protein: CSAIGLPHYEQYF
clone size: few
D gene: NA
V gene: TRBV20-1
CDR3 length: 13
J gene: TRBJ2-7

CDR3 DNA: TGTGCCAGCAGAGGTGACAGGGCGGAGACCCAGTACTTC
CDR3 protein: CASRGDRAETQYF
clone size: many
D gene: TRBD1
V gene: TRBV2
CDR3 length: 13
J gene: TRBJ2-5

CDR3 DNA: TGTGCCAGTAGTATAGAATTGAATGGTCGTAATTCACCCCTCCACTTT
CDR3 protein: CASSIELNGRNSPLHF
clone size: few
D gene: NA
V gene: TRBV19
CDR3 length: 16
J gene: TRBJ1-6

CDR3 DNA: TGTGCCAGCAGCCGGCAGAGATACACCGGGGAGCTGTTTTTT
CDR3 protein: CASSRQRYTGELFF
clone size: NA
D gene: NA
V gene: TRBV14
CDR3 length: 14
J gene: TRBJ2-2

CDR3 DNA: TGTGCCAGCAGACGGGGACTGCGCAACCAAGAGACCCAGTACTTC
CDR3 protein: CASRRGLRNQETQYF
clone size: many
D gene: NA
V gene: TRBV7-9
CDR3 length: 15
J gene: TRBJ2-5

CDR3 DNA: TGTGCCAGCAGCTTAGGCCGGGGGGCCTATGCGGGCTACACCTTC
CDR3 protein: CASSLGRGAYAGYTF
clone size: NA
D gene: NA
V gene: TRBV11-2
CDR3 length: 15
J gene: TRBJ1-2

CDR3 DNA: TGTGCCATCAGTGAAGGGACACTAAGCTCCTACGAGCAGTACTTC
CDR3 protein: CAISEGTLSSYEQYF
clone size: many
D gene: NA
V gene: TRBV10-3
CDR3 length: 15
J gene: TRBJ2-7

CDR3 DNA: TGTGCCAGCAGCTTAGGCGGGACAGCCAGCAATCAGCCCCAGCATTTT
CDR3 protein: CASSLGGTASNQPQHF
clone size: many
D gene: TRBD1
V gene: TRBV7-6
CDR3 length: 16
J gene: TRBJ1-5

CDR3 DNA: TGCAGCGGGGAACAGGGGGCTGTAGGAGCTTTCTTT
CDR3 protein: CSGEQGAVGAFF
clone size: NA
D gene: TRBD1
V gene: TRBV29-1
CDR3 length: 12
J gene: TRBJ1-1

CDR3 DNA: TGTGCCATCAGTATCGACAGGGCCGGGACCCAGTACTTC
CDR3 protein: CAISIDRAGTQYF
clone size: once
D gene: TRBD1
V gene: TRBV10-3
CDR3 length: 13
J gene: TRBJ2-5

CDR3 DNA: TGTGCCAGCAGTGTGACAGACAGGGTTGGGTACACCTTC
CDR3 protein: CASSVTDRVGYTF
clone size: few
D gene: TRBD1
V gene: TRBV25-1
CDR3 length: 13
J gene: TRBJ1-2

CDR3 DNA: TGTGCCAGCAGAAACGTGGCCGTTACCTACGAGCAGTACTTC
CDR3 protein: CASRNVAVTYEQYF
clone size: few
D gene: NA
V gene: TRBV6-5
CDR3 length: 14
J gene: TRBJ2-7

CDR3 DNA: TGTGCCATCAGTTACTCGCCTCAGCCCCAGCATTTT
CDR3 protein: CAISYSPQPQHF
clone size: NA
D gene: NA
V gene: TRBV6-5
CDR3 length: 12
J gene: TRBJ1-5

CDR3 DNA: TGTGCCAGCAGTCGGACAGGGGGTAACGATGGCTACACCTTC
CDR3 protein: CASSRTGGNDGYTF
clone size: many
D gene: TRBD1
V gene: TRBV12-3/TRBV12-4
CDR3 length: 14
J gene: TRBJ1-2

CDR3 DNA: TGCAGCGTTGCGTTTGGGGCAGCTGGAAACACCATATATTTT
CDR3 protein: CSVAFGAAGNTIYF
clone size: many
D gene: NA
V gene: TRBV29-1
CDR3 length: 14
J gene: TRBJ1-3

CDR3 DNA: TGCGCCAGCAGCTTGGGGGCCAGTGGGCTGTTTTTT
CDR3 protein: CASSLGASGLFF
clone size: NA
D gene: NA
V gene: TRBV5-1
CDR3 length: 12
J gene: TRBJ2-2

CDR3 DNA: TGCGCCAGCAGTTGGACCATAGCGGGAGTCCTCTACGAGCAGTACTTC
CDR3 protein: CASSWTIAGVLYEQYF
clone size: NA
D gene: TRBD2
V gene: TRBV7-9
CDR3 length: 16
J gene: TRBJ2-7

CDR3 DNA: TGCAGCGTTGAAGAGGACAGGACGTACACTGAAGCTTTCTTT
CDR3 protein: CSVEEDRTYTEAFF
clone size: NA
D gene: TRBD1
V gene: TRBV29-1
CDR3 length: 14
J gene: TRBJ1-1

CDR3 DNA: TGTGCCAGCAGCTTTCAAGCGGGGGGCGGGGAGCTGTTTTTT
CDR3 protein: CASSFQAGGGELFF
clone size: few
D gene: TRBD2
V gene: TRBV7-2
CDR3 length: 14
J gene: TRBJ2-2

CDR3 DNA: TGTGCCAGCAGCGGCCAGGGGTATAATGAAAAACTGTTTTTT
CDR3 protein: CASSGQGYNEKLFF
clone size: NA
D gene: NA
V gene: TRBV9
CDR3 length: 14
J gene: TRBJ1-4

CDR3 DNA: TGTGCCAGCAGCTTAGAGGGGACAGGGACCGGCTACACCTTC
CDR3 protein: CASSLEGTGTGYTF
clone size: NA
D gene: TRBD1
V gene: TRBV11-3
CDR3 length: 14
J gene: TRBJ1-2

CDR3 DNA: TGTGCCAGCAGCTTGGGGCCGATTAATTCACCCCTCCACTTT
CDR3 protein: CASSLGPINSPLHF
clone size: few
D gene: NA
V gene: TRBV5-4
CDR3 length: 14
J gene: TRBJ1-6

CDR3 DNA: TGCAGTGCTAGAGATACACAGAACATATTGCCCCAGCATTTT
CDR3 protein: CSARDTQNILPQHF
clone size: few
D gene: NA
V gene: TRBV20-1
CDR3 length: 14
J gene: TRBJ1-5

CDR3 DNA: TGTGCCACCAGCCCAGGGGGTACGGGAAAAGAGACCCAGTACTTC
CDR3 protein: CATSPGGTGKETQYF
clone size: NA
D gene: TRBD1
V gene: TRBV15
CDR3 length: 15
J gene: TRBJ2-5